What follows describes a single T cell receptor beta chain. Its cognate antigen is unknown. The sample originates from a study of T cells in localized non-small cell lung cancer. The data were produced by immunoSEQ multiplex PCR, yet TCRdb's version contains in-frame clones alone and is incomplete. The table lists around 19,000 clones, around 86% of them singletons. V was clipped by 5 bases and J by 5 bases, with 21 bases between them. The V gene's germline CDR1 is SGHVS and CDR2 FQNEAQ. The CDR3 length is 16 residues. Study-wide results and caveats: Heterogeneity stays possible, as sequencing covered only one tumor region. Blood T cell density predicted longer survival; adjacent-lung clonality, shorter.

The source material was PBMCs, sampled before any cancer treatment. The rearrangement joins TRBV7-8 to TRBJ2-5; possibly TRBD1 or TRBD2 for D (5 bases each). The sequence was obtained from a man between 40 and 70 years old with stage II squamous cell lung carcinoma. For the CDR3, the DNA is TGTGCCAGCAGCCGCAAGGCCGGGACCTATGGGGAGACCCAGTACTTC. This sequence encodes CASSRKAGTYGETQYF.